This T cell receptor (beta chain) was profiled in a study of T cell responses to AZD1222 COVID-19 vaccine. The germline V gene encodes CDR1 MNHEY and CDR2 SMNVEV (reference sequence). The CDR3 length is 14 residues. With V trimmed by 7 bases and J by 8 bases, 7 bases remained unmatched. Here immunoSEQ multiplex PCR was the method, and the copy in TCRdb shows in-frame clones only, minus some. The sample records 150,000 to 200,000 clones, around 90% being singletons. Remarks on this clone: Its antigen is currently unknown.

Study-level findings and limits: Repertoire sampling occurred only after the peak T cell response. Spike-specific TCR breadth and depth rose after two AZD1222 doses. There were mostly white British donors and more females than males, and clonal diversity was possibly underestimated.

The rearrangement links TRBV27 to TRBJ2-1, with 11 nucleotides matching TRBD2. This sequence was found in an adult who received the AZD1222 COVID-19 vaccine. Sequenced material: peripheral blood, taken 28 days after the second AZD1222 dose. DNA of the CDR3: TGTGCCAGCATGTCACTAGCGGGAGTCTATGAGCAGTTCTTC. Its translation is CASMSLAGVYEQFF.